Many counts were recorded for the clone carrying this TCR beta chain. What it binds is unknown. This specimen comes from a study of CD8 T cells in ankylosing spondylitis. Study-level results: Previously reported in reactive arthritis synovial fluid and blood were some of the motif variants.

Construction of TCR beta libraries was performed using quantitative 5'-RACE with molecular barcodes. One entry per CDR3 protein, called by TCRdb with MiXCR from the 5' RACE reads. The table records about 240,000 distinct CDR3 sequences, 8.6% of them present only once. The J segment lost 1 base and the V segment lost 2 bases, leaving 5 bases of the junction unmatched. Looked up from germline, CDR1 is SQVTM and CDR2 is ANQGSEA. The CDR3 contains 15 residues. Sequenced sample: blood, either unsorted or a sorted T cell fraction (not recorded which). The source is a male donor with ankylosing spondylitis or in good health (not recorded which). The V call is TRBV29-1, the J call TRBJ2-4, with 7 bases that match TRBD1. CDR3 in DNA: TGCAGCGTTGAATCACAGGGGCCGGCCAAAAACATTCAGTACTTC. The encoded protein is CSVESQGPAKNIQYF.